This entry lists 9 T cell receptor beta chains sequenced from one sample in a study of neurological immune-mediated disorders. MiXCR, run by TCRdb on the 5' RACE reads, gives a single entry per CDR3 protein. The table includes tens of thousands of distinct CDR3 sequences, roughly 3.5% detected once. Sequencing was done on a sample of PBMCs. The source of these receptors is a man aged 25-45 years with multiple sclerosis.

Ten or more counts support this clonotype. The chain links TRBV27 to TRBJ2-6; TRBD1 aligns across 8 bases. This CDR3 region has 17 residues. From germline, CDR1 is MNHEY and CDR2 SMNVEV (reference sequence). The ends lost 5 bases at V and 0 bases at J; junction bases unmatched: 6. Here the CDR3 reads CASSATGAISGANVLTF. The DNA for the CDR3 is TGTGCCAGCAGTGCGACAGGGGCCATCTCTGGGGCCAACGTCCTGACTTTC.

This clonotype appeared a few times. J is TRBJ2-5 and V is TRBV5-5; 7 bases match TRBD2. CDR3 length: 16 residues. The germline V gene encodes CDR1 SGHKS and CDR2 YYEKEE (reference sequence). Trimming removed 2 bases from V and 2 bases from J; junction bases left unmatched: 9. CDR3 sequence: CASSLGLGGGQETQYF. CDR3 bases: TGTGCCAGCAGCTTAGGACTGGGGGGGGGTCAAGAGACCCAGTACTTC.

Ten or more counts support this clonotype. The chain joins TRBV11-2 to TRBJ2-1, with D perhaps TRBD2 (5 bases). The CDR3 is 15 amino acids. V gave up 1 base and J gave up 7 bases, with 14 bases separating them. Germline loops: CDR1 SGHAT, CDR2 FQNNGV. Written as DNA, the CDR3 is TGTGCCAGCAGCTTAGCACCCTCTAGCTGGAATGAGCAGTTCTTC. This sequence encodes CASSLAPSSWNEQFF. Based on the CDR3 plus reference TRBV11-2 and TRBJ2-1, the full variable domain is EAGVAQSPRYKIIEKRQSVAFWCNPISGHATLYWYQQILGQGPKLLIQFQNNGVVDDSQLPKDRFSAERLKGVDSTLKIQPAKLEDSAVYLCASSLAPSSWNEQFFGPGTRLTVL.

This clonotype appeared many times. The rearrangement joins TRBV28 to TRBJ1-3; 7 bases fit TRBD1. Germline-derived CDR1 and CDR2 are MDHEN and SYDVKM. The CDR3 totals 15 residues. J was trimmed by 0 bases and V by 6 bases; bases with no gene match: 5. The CDR3 protein is CASSSGQVSGNTIYF. The DNA of the CDR3 is TGTGCCAGCAGCTCAGGACAGGTCTCTGGAAACACCATATATTTT.

This clonotype was recorded at least ten times. The chain is built from TRBV12-3 or TRBV12-4 and TRBJ1-2; TRBD1 aligns across 7 bases. This CDR3 is 13 amino acids long. The V gene end was trimmed by 7 bases and the J gene end by 7 bases; junction bases not matched to a gene: 9. CDR3 DNA: TGTGCCAGCACCTTTAGACAGGGTCCTGGCTACACCTTC. Residues: CASTFRQGPGYTF.

This clonotype has ten or more counts. The V and J genes are TRBV5-1 and TRBJ2-3; D could derive from TRBD1 or TRBD2 (5 bases each). V was clipped by 0 bases and J by 5 bases, with 16 bases between them. This CDR3 has 16 residues. Germline V gene data show CDR1 as SGHRS and CDR2 as YFSETQ. The DNA of the CDR3 is TGCGCCAGCAGCTTGGGGGGGACCCACTCGGGAGATACGCAGTATTTT. Amino acids: CASSLGGTHSGDTQYF. Based on the CDR3 plus reference TRBV5-1 and TRBJ2-3, the full variable domain is KAGVTQTPRYLIKTRGQQVTLSCSPISGHRSVSWYQQTPGQGLQFLFEYFSETQRNKGNFPGRFSGRQFSNSRSEMNVSTLELGDSALYLCASSLGGTHSGDTQYFGPGTRLTVL.

This clonotype was observed many times. This chain uses TRBV7-2 with TRBJ2-2; D is undetermined. CDR1 and CDR2 from the germline V gene are SGHTA and FQGNSA. The CDR3 loop spans 13 amino acids. Trimming took off 4 bases at V and 6 bases at J, with 9 bases between the two ends. CDR3 nucleotide sequence: TGTGCCAGCAGCTGGGCCGGACCCGGGGAGCTGTTTTTT. It specifies CASSWAGPGELFF.

This clonotype was observed many times. The chain couples TRBV7-2 to TRBJ2-5; the D gene is possibly TRBD2 (6 bases). The germline V gene has CDR1 SGHTA and CDR2 FQGNSA. The V end was cut by 2 bases, the J end by 3 bases, with 16 bases between. The CDR3 sequence is 16 residues long. In DNA form, the CDR3 reads TGTGCCAGCAGCTTAATCCTAGCGACAGTTAAAGAGACCCAGTACTTC. This gives the protein CASSLILATVKETQYF.

The chain employs TRBV7-6 and TRBJ2-3; tentative D call: TRBD2 (5 bases). V was clipped by 4 bases and J by 2 bases, with 10 bases between them. This CDR3 has 14 amino acids. Germline V gene lookup returns CDR1 SGHVS and CDR2 FNYEAQ. The CDR3 loop reads CASSSRRDTDTQYF. CDR3 DNA: TGTGCCAGCAGCTCCCGACGGGACACAGATACGCAGTATTTT.